Listed below are T cell receptor beta chains from one sample, sequenced in a study of T cell responses to AZD1222 COVID-19 vaccine. The protocol was immunoSEQ multiplex PCR, while the TCRdb copy is restricted to in-frame clones and leaves out a portion. The sample shows approximately 200,000 clones, 94% of them seen only once. Sequenced material: peripheral blood, taken 28 days after the second dose of the MenACWY control vaccine. These receptors were collected from an adult who received the MenACWY meningococcal vaccine as a control. Each CDR3 is given with its conserved first and last residue. The D gene is left open where the match is weak. Not every row has a clone size; where given, it reads once, few, many or a size class.

v_gene: TRBV18; abundance: .; d_gene: TRBD2; j_gene: TRBJ2-5; CDR3aa: CASSHRTSGATLYQETQYF; CDR3nt: TGTGCCAGCTCACACAGGACTAGCGGGGCGACACTGTACCAAGAGACCCAGTACTTC
v_gene: TRBV27; abundance: .; d_gene: TRBD1; j_gene: TRBJ2-7; CDR3aa: CASSIGTGGRYEQYF; CDR3nt: TGTGCCAGCAGTATAGGGACAGGGGGGAGGTACGAGCAGTACTTC
v_gene: TRBV27; abundance: .; d_gene: .; j_gene: TRBJ2-2; CDR3aa: CASSLAPSGGITGELFF; CDR3nt: TGTGCCAGCAGTTTAGCGCCGTCCGGGGGCATCACCGGGGAGCTGTTTTTT
v_gene: TRBV7-9; abundance: .; d_gene: TRBD1; j_gene: TRBJ2-7; CDR3aa: CASSVQGAIEQYF; CDR3nt: TGTGCCAGCAGTGTGCAGGGGGCTATTGAGCAGTACTTC
v_gene: TRBV28; abundance: .; d_gene: .; j_gene: TRBJ1-2; CDR3aa: CASSLRPNYGYTF; CDR3nt: TGTGCCAGCAGTTTAAGACCGAACTATGGCTACACCTTC
v_gene: TRBV3-1/TRBV3-2; abundance: .; d_gene: .; j_gene: TRBJ1-6; CDR3aa: CASSQGGGKSTGSPLHF; CDR3nt: TGTGCCAGCAGCCAAGGAGGCGGGAAGTCGACCGGATCACCCCTCCACTTT
v_gene: TRBV5-4; abundance: .; d_gene: TRBD2; j_gene: TRBJ2-7; CDR3aa: CASSLGLAASYEQYF; CDR3nt: TGTGCCAGCAGCTTGGGACTAGCGGCAAGCTACGAGCAGTACTTC
v_gene: TRBV11-3; abundance: .; d_gene: .; j_gene: TRBJ2-1; CDR3aa: CASSYARRRWDNEQFF; CDR3nt: TGTGCCAGCAGCTACGCACGTCGGAGATGGGACAATGAGCAGTTCTTC
v_gene: TRBV14; abundance: .; d_gene: .; j_gene: TRBJ1-3; CDR3aa: CASSQVRGLSGNTIYF; CDR3nt: TGTGCCAGCAGCCAAGTACGGGGGCTCTCTGGAAACACCATATATTTT
v_gene: TRBV9; abundance: once; d_gene: TRBD1; j_gene: TRBJ2-1; CDR3aa: CASSLGQGLYNEQFF; CDR3nt: TGTGCCAGCAGCCTAGGACAGGGACTCTACAATGAGCAGTTCTTC
v_gene: TRBV7-3; abundance: .; d_gene: .; j_gene: TRBJ2-1; CDR3aa: CASSRGLTSSYNEQFF; CDR3nt: TGTGCCAGCAGCCGTGGACTAACCTCGTCCTACAATGAGCAGTTCTTC
v_gene: TRBV5-1; abundance: .; d_gene: .; j_gene: TRBJ1-3; CDR3aa: CASSLGGFGNTIYF; CDR3nt: TGCGCCAGCAGCTTGGGGGGGTTTGGAAACACCATATATTTT
v_gene: TRBV7-9; abundance: .; d_gene: TRBD2; j_gene: TRBJ2-7; CDR3aa: CASSLAGGYAEQYF; CDR3nt: TGTGCCAGCAGCTTAGCGGGGGGGTACGCCGAGCAGTACTTC
v_gene: TRBV19; abundance: few; d_gene: TRBD1; j_gene: TRBJ1-1; CDR3aa: CASSISGRGLTEAFF; CDR3nt: TGTGCCAGTAGTATCTCGGGCAGGGGGCTCACTGAAGCTTTCTTT
v_gene: TRBV28; abundance: .; d_gene: .; j_gene: TRBJ1-1; CDR3aa: CASSTFSLQGREAFF; CDR3nt: TGTGCCAGCAGCACGTTCTCCCTTCAGGGGAGGGAAGCTTTCTTT
v_gene: TRBV7-9; abundance: .; d_gene: TRBD2; j_gene: TRBJ2-2; CDR3aa: CASSASGVAGARATGELFF; CDR3nt: TGTGCCAGCAGCGCCAGTGGGGTAGCGGGAGCACGGGCCACCGGGGAGCTGTTTTTT
v_gene: TRBV28; abundance: .; d_gene: .; j_gene: TRBJ1-5; CDR3aa: CASNPGVQPQHF; CDR3nt: TGTGCCAGCAACCCCGGGGTTCAGCCCCAGCATTTT
v_gene: TRBV28; abundance: once; d_gene: .; j_gene: TRBJ1-5; CDR3aa: CASSLYRAPNNQPQHF; CDR3nt: TGTGCCAGCAGTCTGTACCGGGCCCCGAACAATCAGCCCCAGCATTTT
v_gene: TRBV30; abundance: .; d_gene: TRBD1; j_gene: TRBJ1-2; CDR3aa: CAWRDREYGYTF; CDR3nt: TGTGCCTGGAGAGACAGGGAATACGGCTACACCTTC
v_gene: TRBV27; abundance: .; d_gene: .; j_gene: TRBJ1-6; CDR3aa: CASSPEALPYNSPLHF; CDR3nt: TGTGCCAGCAGTCCCGAGGCCCTACCCTATAATTCACCCCTCCACTTT
v_gene: TRBV13; abundance: .; d_gene: TRBD2; j_gene: TRBJ2-7; CDR3aa: CASSASGGAYEQYF; CDR3nt: TGTGCCAGCAGCGCTAGCGGGGGGGCCTACGAGCAGTACTTC
v_gene: TRBV2; abundance: .; d_gene: TRBD1; j_gene: TRBJ2-3; CDR3aa: CAGTGGRTDTQYF; CDR3nt: TGTGCCGGAACAGGGGGCAGGACAGATACGCAGTATTTT
v_gene: TRBV19; abundance: .; d_gene: .; j_gene: TRBJ2-7; CDR3aa: CASSTQSGLSYEQYF; CDR3nt: TGTGCCAGTAGTACTCAATCAGGGCTCTCCTACGAGCAGTACTTC